A selection of T cell receptor beta chains follows, all from one sample in a study of cytomegalovirus exposure and HLA in healthy donors. The data were produced by immunoSEQ multiplex PCR, yet TCRdb's version contains in-frame clones alone and is incomplete. The sample records about 150,000 clones, around 72% being singletons. The sample taken for sequencing was PBMCs. The source is a man younger than 30 in good health and CMV-seronegative. Each CDR3 is given with its conserved first and last residue. D genes are given only for firm matches. Where a row states a size, it is once, few, many or the class of an expanded clone; other rows omit it.

TRBJ1-2 | TRBD1 | NA | TRBV5-3 | CARIRDRVKEYGYTF | TGTGCCAGAATCCGGGACAGGGTGAAGGAGTATGGCTACACCTTC
TRBJ2-6 | NA | NA | TRBV27 | CASSLSGRPGSGANVLTF | TGTGCCAGCAGTTTATCGGGCAGGCCCGGCTCTGGGGCCAACGTCCTGACTTTC
TRBJ1-2 | NA | once | TRBV6-5 | CASRFGIAHYGYTF | TGTGCCAGCAGGTTCGGTATAGCCCACTATGGCTACACCTTC
TRBJ2-1 | NA | NA | TRBV29-1 | CSVELETSARNEQFF | TGCAGCGTTGAGTTGGAGACCAGCGCCCGGAATGAGCAGTTCTTC
TRBJ2-2 | NA | once | TRBV11-2 | CASSALAVLYTGELFF | TGTGCCAGCAGCGCCTTAGCGGTCCTCTACACCGGGGAGCTGTTTTTT
TRBJ2-7 | TRBD1 | NA | TRBV11-2 | CASSLRAPGQGANEQYF | TGTGCCAGCAGCTTACGGGCCCCGGGACAGGGTGCCAACGAGCAGTACTTC
TRBJ2-7 | TRBD1 | NA | TRBV19 | CASSRGDRGSSYEQYF | TGTGCCAGTAGTAGGGGGGACAGGGGCTCCTCCTACGAGCAGTACTTC
TRBJ2-3 | NA | NA | TRBV28 | CASSGGAAPGDTQYF | TGTGCCAGCAGTGGGGGGGCGGCCCCCGGAGATACGCAGTATTTT
TRBJ1-2 | NA | NA | TRBV28 | CAAEEGNYGYTF | TGTGCCGCGGAGGAGGGGAACTATGGCTACACCTTC
TRBJ2-5 | NA | NA | TRBV6-5 | CASSYESTGSVETQYF | TGTGCCAGCAGTTACGAGTCCACAGGGTCAGTAGAGACCCAGTACTTC
TRBJ2-5 | TRBD1 | NA | TRBV7-8 | CASSLVQGVQETQYF | TGTGCCAGCAGCTTAGTGCAGGGGGTACAAGAGACCCAGTACTTC
TRBJ1-1 | TRBD1 | few | TRBV5-6 | CASSPGQGGRNTEAFF | TGTGCCAGCAGCCCTGGACAGGGGGGGAGGAACACTGAAGCTTTCTTT
TRBJ2-7 | NA | few | TRBV6-5 | CASSNPTRSGEQYF | TGTGCCAGCAGCAACCCGACTAGATCGGGCGAGCAGTACTTC
TRBJ1-3 | TRBD1 | few | TRBV6-1 | CASSEGRGFGNTIYF | TGTGCCAGCAGTGAGGGCAGGGGGTTCGGAAACACCATATATTTT